The 27 T cell receptor beta chains below were found in one sample sequenced in a study of blood T cell repertoires in COVID-19. The protocol was immunoSEQ multiplex PCR, while the TCRdb copy is restricted to in-frame clones and leaves out a portion. The profile covers roughly 360,000 clones, with more than 75% appearing a single time and roughly 1.1% taken by the ten largest. The sequenced sample was peripheral blood. The source is a human donor with acute or convalescent COVID-19. The donor label of this sample is uncertain.

The chain carries TRBV7-8 and TRBJ1-2; 9 bases are shared with TRBD1. V shed 3 bases and J 0 bases; nucleotides not matched to a gene: 5. The CDR3 consists of 16 residues. Per the germline V gene, CDR1 is SGHVS and CDR2 is FQNEAQ. The DNA for the CDR3 is TGTGCCAGCAGCTTGGACAGGGGCCAAGCTAACTATGGCTACACCTTC. Residues: CASSLDRGQANYGYTF.

The rearrangement uses TRBV5-1 and TRBJ1-1; maybe TRBD1 (5 bases). The length of the CDR3 is 15 residues. With 4 bases removed from V and 0 bases from J, the gap between germline ends came to 13 bases. The germline V gene encodes CDR1 SGHRS and CDR2 YFSETQ. CDR3 residues: CASSDRGALNTEAFF. The CDR3 bases are TGCGCCAGCAGCGACCGTGGGGCCTTGAACACTGAAGCTTTCTTT.

V and J are TRBV11-2 and TRBJ1-1; no clear D. The CDR3 sequence is 13 residues long. Germline CDR1 is SGHAT and CDR2 is FQNNGV. V was trimmed by 4 bases and J by 5 bases, leaving 11 bases between them. This CDR3 is CASSSRPGTEAFF. CDR3 in DNA: TGTGCCAGCAGCTCCCGACCGGGTACTGAAGCTTTCTTT.

The rearrangement links TRBV6-5 to TRBJ2-3, with D tentatively TRBD1 (5 bases). Looked up from germline, CDR1 is MNHEY and CDR2 is SVGAGI. CDR3 length equals 12 residues. Trimming shortened V by 6 bases and J by 2 bases, and 6 bases separated the two germline ends. CDR3 DNA sequence: TGTGCCAGCAGGGGGCTCACAGATACGCAGTATTTT. Encoded protein: CASRGLTDTQYF.

This clone was picked up one time. At one end the junction does not follow the germline gene, possibly because of a read error. V usage is TRBV5-1 and J usage is TRBJ1-2; possible D gene TRBD1, 5 bases. The CDR3 is made up of 12 amino acids. Germline V lookup: CDR1 SGHRS, CDR2 YFSETQ. This chain's CDR3 is CASSLAPGLLYF. The DNA of the CDR3 is TGCGCCAGCAGCTTGGCCCCGGGACTACTATACTTC.

CDR3 nucleotides: TGTGCCAGCAGTTTAGTCGTGCGGCGGGTATCCTACGAGCAGTACTTC. Protein: CASSLVVRRVSYEQYF. The chain carries TRBV28 and TRBJ2-7; D possibly corresponds to TRBD2 (5 bases). Germline CDR1 is MDHEN and CDR2 is SYDVKM. This CDR3 has 16 residues. The V end was cut by 2 bases, the J end by 1 base, with 15 bases between.

The table lists this clone with a few counts. The chain links TRBV5-8 to TRBJ2-4; no definite D call. Trimming removed 5 bases from V and 0 bases from J, with 12 bases in between. The germline V gene encodes CDR1 SGHTS and CDR2 YDEGEE. CDR3 length equals 15 residues. The CDR3 here is CASSSQYLAKNIQYF. Here the CDR3 DNA reads TGTGCCAGCAGTTCGCAGTATCTAGCCAAAAACATTCAGTACTTC.

The chain joins TRBV19 to TRBJ1-5; D is undetermined. Germline CDR1 LNHDA, CDR2 SQIVND (reference sequence). There are 15 residues in the CDR3. The V end lost 2 bases, the J end lost 0 bases, and 8 bases lay between the germline ends. The CDR3 reads CASSIIVYSNQPQHF. The CDR3 DNA sequence: TGTGCCAGTAGTATAATAGTTTATAGCAATCAGCCCCAGCATTTT.

This clone was counted once. The chain links TRBV9 to TRBJ1-5; TRBD1 might be the D (5 bases). Germline V gene data show CDR1 as SGDLS and CDR2 as YYNGEE. With 4 bases removed from V and 5 bases from J, the gap between germline ends came to 10 bases. CDR3 length: 13 residues. CDR3 region: CASSSGGYQPQHF. CDR3 bases: TGTGCCAGCAGCTCGGGGGGTTATCAGCCCCAGCATTTT.

In this sample, this clone turned up a few times. This chain uses TRBV6-6 with TRBJ1-6, with 10 bases fitting TRBD1. This CDR3 region has 16 residues. The trim removed 5 bases at V and 7 bases at J, leaving 8 bases unmatched. Germline V gene data show CDR1 as MNHNY and CDR2 as SVGAGI (reference sequence). The CDR3 DNA follows: TGTGCCAGCAGTGGGGACAGGGGCTGGGAGAATTCACCCCTCCACTTT. It specifies CASSGDRGWENSPLHF.

J is TRBJ2-1 and V is TRBV10-3; 8 bases fit TRBD2. CDR3 size: 16 residues. V lost 7 bases and J lost 6; bases outside the gene matches: 14. Per the germline V gene, CDR1 is ENHRY and CDR2 is SYGVKD. The chain's CDR3 is CAINLHGGAGFNEQFF. The CDR3, as DNA: TGTGCCATCAACCTTCACGGGGGGGCCGGCTTCAATGAGCAGTTCTTC.

This clone appeared once. This chain links TRBV27 with TRBJ1-5, with 7 bases aligning to TRBD1. CDR1 is MNHEY, CDR2 SMNVEV, per germline (reference sequence). The CDR3 has 15 residues. J was trimmed by 7 bases and V by 3 bases; bases with no gene match: 9. This chain's CDR3 is CASSLSGGSYQPQHF. The CDR3 nucleotides are TGTGCCAGCAGTTTGTCAGGGGGTTCTTACCAGCCCCAGCATTTT.

This chain connects TRBV6-2 or TRBV6-3 to TRBJ1-4; no reliable D call. Germline V gene data show CDR1 as MNHEY and CDR2 as SVGEGT. This CDR3 contains 16 residues. V lost 2 bases and J 0 bases, leaving 10 bases between the germline ends. The DNA of the CDR3 is TGTGCCAGCAGTTACGGGCTTAGAACAACTAATGAAAAACTGTTTTTT. Translating it yields CASSYGLRTTNEKLFF.

The rearrangement uses TRBV6-2 or TRBV6-3 and TRBJ1-1, with TRBD1 as a possible D gene (5 bases). The V gene's germline CDR1 is MNHEY and CDR2 SVGEGT. The CDR3 loop spans 13 amino acids. Trimming left V 6 bases short and J 6 bases short, with 14 bases between. As DNA, the CDR3 is TGTGCCAGCAGCCGGAGGGACTTTGCTGAAGCTTTCTTT. Its protein is CASSRRDFAEAFF.

This clone was detected many times. The V and J genes are TRBV11-2 and TRBJ2-5; 10 bases map to TRBD2. The CDR3 covers 15 residues. Trimming removed 2 bases from V and 5 bases from J; junction bases left unmatched: 5. The germline V gene has CDR1 SGHAT and CDR2 FQNNGV. The CDR3 region has the DNA TGTGCCAGCAGCTTAATTCCTAGCGGGAGTGAGACCCAGTACTTC. Protein product: CASSLIPSGSETQYF.

The chain couples TRBV2 to TRBJ2-3; tentative D call: TRBD1 (6 bases). V was shortened by 6 bases and J by 7 bases, with 20 bases between the two germline ends. Looked up from germline, CDR1 is SNHLY and CDR2 is FYNNEI. CDR3 length equals 15 residues. CDR3 region: CASSGFRTAANTQYF. CDR3 sequence (DNA): TGTGCCAGCAGCGGATTCCGGACAGCGGCAAATACGCAGTATTTT.

The chain joins TRBV5-4 to TRBJ2-2, with 10 bases lining up with TRBD2. CDR1 SGHNT and CDR2 YYREEE come from the germline V gene (reference sequence). The CDR3 sequence is 15 residues long. With V trimmed by 2 bases and J by 7 bases, 5 bases remained unmatched. The CDR3 reads CASSFLAGVGGELFF. CDR3 DNA: TGTGCCAGCAGCTTTCTAGCGGGAGTAGGCGGGGAGCTGTTTTTT.

The chain joins TRBV6-5 to TRBJ1-6; TRBD1 matches 9 bases. The CDR3 spans 13 residues. Germline V gene data show CDR1 as MNHEY and CDR2 as SVGAGI. The V and J ends lost 6 bases and 9 bases, in that order; junction bases with no gene match: 3. The DNA of the CDR3 is TGTGCCAGCAGAACAGGGGGCATTTCACCCCTCCACTTT. Translation gives CASRTGGISPLHF.

This clone was picked up a small number of times. This chain connects TRBV3-1 (or the pseudogene TRBV3-2) to TRBJ2-7, with 8 bases fitting TRBD2. Germline CDR1 reads LGHDT; CDR2 reads YNNKEL (reference sequence). Trimming removed 4 bases from V and 1 base from J; junction bases left unmatched: 15. The CDR3 length is 18 residues. The CDR3 region is CASSPSPGVAGSSYEQYF. The CDR3 DNA is TGTGCCAGCAGCCCCTCTCCCGGGGTAGCGGGGTCATCCTACGAGCAGTACTTC.

This clone was counted a few times. The rearrangement uses TRBV6-5 and TRBJ1-2; D unresolved. The ends were cut back, 4 bases at V and 9 bases at J, with 12 bases in the middle. This CDR3 contains 12 residues. From germline, CDR1 is MNHEY and CDR2 SVGAGI. The CDR3 nucleotides read TGTGCCAGCAGTTCTCAGCCGACTAGCTACACCTTC. Its protein is CASSSQPTSYTF.

This clone appeared a single time. V and J are TRBV21-1 and TRBJ1-4; whether TRBD1, the table's D call, matches the DNA was not checked. TRBV21-1 is designated a pseudogene. The CDR3 is made up of 14 amino acids. The CDR3 DNA sequence: TGTGCCAGCAGCAAAAAACAGGATAATGAAAAACTGTTTTTT. This encodes CASSKKQDNEKLFF.

V usage is TRBV25-1 and J usage is TRBJ1-2; D gene ambiguous. This CDR3 is 12 amino acids long. Germline CDR1 and CDR2: MGHDK and SYGVNS. V was cut by 8 bases and J by 5 bases, with 12 bases left in between. Here the CDR3 DNA reads TGTGCCAGCTCTATCGGGTGGTATGGCTACACCTTC. Encoded protein: CASSIGWYGYTF.

In its sample, this clone was seen a few times. The chain joins TRBV6-1 to TRBJ2-2, with D possibly matching TRBD2 (6 bases). The CDR3 runs 15 residues. Germline V gene sequence: CDR1 MNHNS, CDR2 SASEGT. Trimming took off 7 bases at V and 1 base at J, with 13 bases between the two ends. The CDR3 region has the DNA TGTGCCAGCAACGAAGCGCGGGGGAACACCGGGGAGCTGTTTTTT. Its protein is CASNEARGNTGELFF.

This chain links TRBV27 with TRBJ1-1; D may be TRBD1 (6 bases). In germline, CDR1 is MNHEY, CDR2 SMNVEV (reference sequence). The CDR3 contains 14 residues. The V end was cut by 6 bases, the J end by 7 bases, with 18 bases between. As DNA, the CDR3 is TGTGCCAGCAGGGGAACAGGGCGCCTCTATGAAGCTTTCTTT. It yields the protein CASRGTGRLYEAFF.

The table lists this clone with a count of one. The V and J genes are TRBV10-3 and TRBJ2-3, with 10 bases lining up with TRBD2. The CDR3 covers 16 residues. In germline, CDR1 is ENHRY, CDR2 SYGVKD. J lost 1 base, V lost 1 base, and 2 bases had no gene match. This CDR3 reads CAISEYGTSGTDTQYF. CDR3 coding DNA: TGTGCCATCAGTGAGTATGGGACTAGCGGCACAGATACGCAGTATTTT.

This clone showed up just once. J is TRBJ1-5 and V is TRBV27, with 7 bases that match TRBD1. The CDR3 runs to 17 residues. From germline, CDR1 is MNHEY and CDR2 SMNVEV (reference sequence). Trimming took 3 bases from V and 3 from J; bases not matched to a gene: 11. CDR3 sequence: CASSFIRQGTTNQPQHF. In nucleotides, the CDR3 is TGTGCCAGCAGTTTTATCCGACAGGGCACGACCAATCAGCCCCAGCATTTT.

V is TRBV5-4 and J is TRBJ2-7, with D maybe TRBD1 (5 bases). The germline V gene has CDR1 SGHNT and CDR2 YYREEE (reference sequence). This CDR3 has 14 residues. Trimming cost V 0 bases and J 5 bases, with 12 bases left between them. For the CDR3, the DNA is TGTGCCAGCAGCTTGGAGGTGGGGCGTAACGAGCAGTACTTC. This codes for CASSLEVGRNEQYF.